The T cell receptor beta chain under discussion was sequenced for a study of beta chain features in type 1 diabetes. Overall study results and limits: Sequencing the cDNA could make cells with high TCR expression show up more than they should.

Regarding this clone: Its target is not known.

As every portion of the isolated RNA was reverse transcribed, the sequencing read expressed TCRB transcripts. Assay: immunoSEQ multiplex PCR; the TCRdb copy retains only in-frame clones and omits some. Of about 160,000 clones in the sample, about 9.1% were seen once. V gave up 6 bases and J gave up 11 bases, with 11 bases separating them. The length of the CDR3 is 11 residues. CDR1 and CDR2 from the germline V gene are SGHVS and FNYEAQ. The sequencing sample was made of central memory CD4+ T cells from blood. This receptor was taken from a woman aged 18-29 years in good health. This chain connects TRBV7-6 to TRBJ2-1; no reliable D call. The CDR3 loop is CASSSESKQFF. CDR3 in DNA: TGTGCCAGCAGTTCCGAGAGCAAGCAGTTCTTC.